This T cell receptor beta chain was identified during a study of CD8 T cells in ankylosing spondylitis. This CDR3 has 11 residues. The V end was cut by 3 bases, the J end by 4 bases, with 3 bases between. Study results and caveats: In ankylosing spondylitis blood, a motif of about eight highly homologous TCR beta variants appeared characteristic.

This clonotype was observed a few times. The antigen is not known. Libraries of TCR beta came from quantitative 5'-RACE with molecular barcodes. TCRdb fed the 5' RACE reads into MiXCR, producing one record per CDR3 protein. The profile shows some 33,000 distinct CDR3 sequences, approximately 15% of them singletons. This TCR was recovered from a male donor with ankylosing spondylitis or in good health (not recorded which). This chain uses TRBV12-3 or TRBV12-4 with TRBJ2-5; D gene unclear. Material for sequencing was blood. The CDR3, as DNA: TGTGCCAGCAGTTTGGCAGAGACCCAGTACTTC. This sequence encodes CASSLAETQYF.